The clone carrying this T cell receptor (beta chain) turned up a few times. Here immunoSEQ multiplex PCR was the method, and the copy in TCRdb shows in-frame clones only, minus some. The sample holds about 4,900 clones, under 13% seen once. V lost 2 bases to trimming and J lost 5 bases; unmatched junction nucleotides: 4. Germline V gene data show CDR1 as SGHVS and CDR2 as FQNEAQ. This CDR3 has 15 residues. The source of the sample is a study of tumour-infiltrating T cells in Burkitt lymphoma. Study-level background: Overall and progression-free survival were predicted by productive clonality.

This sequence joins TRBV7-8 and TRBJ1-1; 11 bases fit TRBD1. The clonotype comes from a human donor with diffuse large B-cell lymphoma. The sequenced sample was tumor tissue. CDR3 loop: CASSLLGQGGTEAFF. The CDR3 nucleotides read TGTGCCAGCAGCTTATTGGGACAGGGGGGAACTGAAGCTTTCTTT.